Sequencing of this T cell receptor (beta chain) was carried out in a study of PD-L1 blockade in urothelial cancer. Study as a whole: Of prior chemotherapy regimens, patients had received between 0 and 3. Findings and limits, study-wide: Better survival was predicted by below-median pretreatment blood TCR clonality.

Specified time point: pretreatment peripheral blood. Remarks on this clone: Its antigen is undetermined.

With 3 bases clipped from V and 6 bases from J, the junction kept 12 bases outside the gene matches. CDR3 length: 17 amino acids. CDR1 and CDR2 (germline): KGHSH, LQKENI. Into every PCR, synthetic TCR analog templates were spiked. Profiled with immunoSEQ multiplex PCR; TCRdb holds only in-frame clones, not every one. The table shows around 45,000 clones, with roughly 80% occurring only once. Source: PBMCs, taken around atezolizumab (anti-PD-L1) treatment. V and J are TRBV18 and TRBJ2-1; 9 bases map to TRBD2. The sequence came from a man aged 45-60 years with urothelial cancer. In DNA, the CDR3 is TGTGCCAGCTCACCGACTGCGGGACTAGCAGGAGGCAATGAGCAGTTCTTC. This sequence encodes CASSPTAGLAGGNEQFF.